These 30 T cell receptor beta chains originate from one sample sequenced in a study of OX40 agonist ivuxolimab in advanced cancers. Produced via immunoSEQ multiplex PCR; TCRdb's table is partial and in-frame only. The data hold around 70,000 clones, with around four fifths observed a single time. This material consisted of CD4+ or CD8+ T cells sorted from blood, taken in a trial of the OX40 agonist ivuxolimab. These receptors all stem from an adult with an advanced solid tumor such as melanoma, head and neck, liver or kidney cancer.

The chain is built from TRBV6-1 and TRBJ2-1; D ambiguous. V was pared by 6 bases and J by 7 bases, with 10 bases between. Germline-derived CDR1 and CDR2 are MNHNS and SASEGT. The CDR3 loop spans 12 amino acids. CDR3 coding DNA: TGTGCCAGCAGGGAGAGCGATAATGAGCAGTTCTTC. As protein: CASRESDNEQFF.

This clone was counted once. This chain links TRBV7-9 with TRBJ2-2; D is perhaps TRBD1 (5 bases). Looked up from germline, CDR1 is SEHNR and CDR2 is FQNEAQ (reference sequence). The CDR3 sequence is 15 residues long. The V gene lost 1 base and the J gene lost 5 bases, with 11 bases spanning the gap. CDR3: CASSLDSGQTGELFF. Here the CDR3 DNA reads TGTGCCAGCAGCTTAGACTCAGGACAAACCGGGGAGCTGTTTTTT.

The DNA for the CDR3 is TGTGCCACCAGCAGCGCCGAAGTACTAGCGGGGGTTTCCTACAATGAGCAGTTCTTC. This codes for CATSSAEVLAGVSYNEQFF. The V call is TRBV15, the J call TRBJ2-1, with TRBD2 matching 11 bases. J lost 1 base, V lost 3 bases, and 11 bases had no gene match. Germline CDR1 and CDR2: LNHNV and YYDKDF (reference sequence). The length of the CDR3 is 19 residues.

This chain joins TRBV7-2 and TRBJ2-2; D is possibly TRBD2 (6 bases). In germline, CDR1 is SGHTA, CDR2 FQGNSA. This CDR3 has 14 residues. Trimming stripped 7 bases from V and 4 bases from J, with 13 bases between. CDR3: CASKAGRSTGELFF. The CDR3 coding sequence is TGTGCCAGCAAAGCGGGTCGTAGCACCGGGGAGCTGTTTTTT.

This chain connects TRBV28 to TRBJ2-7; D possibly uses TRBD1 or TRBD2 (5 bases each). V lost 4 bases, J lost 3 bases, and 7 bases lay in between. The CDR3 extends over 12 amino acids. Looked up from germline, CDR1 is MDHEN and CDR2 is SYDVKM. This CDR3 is CASSWDGYEQYF. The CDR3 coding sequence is TGTGCCAGCAGTTGGGACGGCTACGAGCAGTACTTC.

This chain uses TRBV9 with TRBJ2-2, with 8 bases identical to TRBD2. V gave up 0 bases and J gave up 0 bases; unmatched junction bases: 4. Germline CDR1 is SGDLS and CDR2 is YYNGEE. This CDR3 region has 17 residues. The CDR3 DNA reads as TGTGCCAGCAGCGTAGAATTAGCGGGGTCGAACACCGGGGAGCTGTTTTTT. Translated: CASSVELAGSNTGELFF.

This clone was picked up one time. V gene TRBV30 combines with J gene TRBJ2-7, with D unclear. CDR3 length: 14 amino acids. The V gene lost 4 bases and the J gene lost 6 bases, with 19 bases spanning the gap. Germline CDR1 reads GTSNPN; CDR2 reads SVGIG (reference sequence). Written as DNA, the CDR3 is TGTGCCTGGATGAGGAGTTCGGCGTTTCGCGAGCAGTACTTC. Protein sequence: CAWMRSSAFREQYF.

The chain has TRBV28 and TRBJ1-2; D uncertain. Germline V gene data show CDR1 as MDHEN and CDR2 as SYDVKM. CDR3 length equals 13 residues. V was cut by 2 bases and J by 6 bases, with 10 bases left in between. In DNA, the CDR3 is TGTGCCAGCAGTTTAAATTTATTTGATGGCTACACCTTC. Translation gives CASSLNLFDGYTF.

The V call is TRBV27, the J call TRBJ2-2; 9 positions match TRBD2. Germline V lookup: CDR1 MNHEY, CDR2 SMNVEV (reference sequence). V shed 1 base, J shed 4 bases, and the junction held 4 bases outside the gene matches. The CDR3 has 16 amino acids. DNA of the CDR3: TGTGCCAGCAGTTTATTGTCTAGCGGGGCCACCGGGGAGCTGTTTTTT. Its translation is CASSLLSSGATGELFF.

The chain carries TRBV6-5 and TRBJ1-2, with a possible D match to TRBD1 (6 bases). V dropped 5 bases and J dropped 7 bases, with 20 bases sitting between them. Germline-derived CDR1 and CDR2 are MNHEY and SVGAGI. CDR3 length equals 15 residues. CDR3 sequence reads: CASSSPRGGAGGYTF. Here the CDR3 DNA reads TGTGCCAGCAGTAGCCCTCGGGGGGGCGCGGGTGGCTACACCTTC.

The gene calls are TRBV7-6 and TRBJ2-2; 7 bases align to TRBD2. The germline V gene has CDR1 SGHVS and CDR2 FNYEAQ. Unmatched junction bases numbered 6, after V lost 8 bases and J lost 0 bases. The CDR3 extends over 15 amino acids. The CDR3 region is CASGPSGANTGELFF. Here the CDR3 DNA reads TGTGCCAGCGGCCCCAGCGGGGCGAACACCGGGGAGCTGTTTTTT.

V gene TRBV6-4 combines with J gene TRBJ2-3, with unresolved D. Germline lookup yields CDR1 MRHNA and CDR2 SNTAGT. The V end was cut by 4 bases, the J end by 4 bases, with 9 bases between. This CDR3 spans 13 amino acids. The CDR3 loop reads CASSGAGSDTQYF. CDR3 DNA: TGTGCCAGCAGTGGGGCAGGTTCAGATACGCAGTATTTT.

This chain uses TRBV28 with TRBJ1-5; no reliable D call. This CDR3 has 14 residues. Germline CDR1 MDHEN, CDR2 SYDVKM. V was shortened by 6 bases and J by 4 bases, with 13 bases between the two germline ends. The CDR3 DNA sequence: TGTGCCAGCAGCAGCGGAAGAGGGAATCAGCCCCAGCATTTT. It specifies CASSSGRGNQPQHF.

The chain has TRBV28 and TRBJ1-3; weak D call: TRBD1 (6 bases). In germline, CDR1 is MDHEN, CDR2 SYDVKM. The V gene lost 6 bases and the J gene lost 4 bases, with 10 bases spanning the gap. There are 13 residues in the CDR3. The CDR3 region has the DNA TGTGCCAGCAGCCAGGGGTCGGGAAACACCATATATTTT. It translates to CASSQGSGNTIYF.

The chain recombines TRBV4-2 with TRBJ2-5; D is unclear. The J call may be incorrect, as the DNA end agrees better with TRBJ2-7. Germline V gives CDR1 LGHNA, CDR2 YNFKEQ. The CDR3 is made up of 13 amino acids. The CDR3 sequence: CASSQDLESEQYF. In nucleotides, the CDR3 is TGTGCCAGCAGCCAAGATCTGGAATCCGAGCAGTACTTC.

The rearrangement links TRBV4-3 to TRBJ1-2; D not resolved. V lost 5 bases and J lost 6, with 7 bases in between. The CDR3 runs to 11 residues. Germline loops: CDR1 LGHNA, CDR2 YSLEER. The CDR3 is CASSGRHGYTF. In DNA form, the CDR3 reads TGCGCCAGCAGCGGCCGTCATGGCTACACCTTC.

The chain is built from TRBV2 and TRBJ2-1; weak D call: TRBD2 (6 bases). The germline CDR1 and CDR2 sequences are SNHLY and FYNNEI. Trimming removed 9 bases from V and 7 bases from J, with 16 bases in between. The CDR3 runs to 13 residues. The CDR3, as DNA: TGTGCCAGTACAATTGGCGGAGGGAATGAGCAGTTCTTC. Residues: CASTIGGGNEQFF.

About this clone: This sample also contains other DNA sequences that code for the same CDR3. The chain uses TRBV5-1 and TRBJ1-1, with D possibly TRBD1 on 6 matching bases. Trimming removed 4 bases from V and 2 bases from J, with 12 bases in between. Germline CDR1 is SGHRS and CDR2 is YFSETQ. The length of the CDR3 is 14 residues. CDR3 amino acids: CASSQGTLNTEAFF. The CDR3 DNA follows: TGCGCCAGCAGCCAGGGGACTTTAAACACTGAAGCTTTCTTT.

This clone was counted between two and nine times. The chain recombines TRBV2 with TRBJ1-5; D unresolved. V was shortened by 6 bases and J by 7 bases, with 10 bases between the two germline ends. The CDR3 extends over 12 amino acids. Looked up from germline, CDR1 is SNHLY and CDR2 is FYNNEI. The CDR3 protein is CASRAEKQPQHF. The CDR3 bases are TGTGCCAGCAGAGCAGAAAAGCAGCCCCAGCATTTT.

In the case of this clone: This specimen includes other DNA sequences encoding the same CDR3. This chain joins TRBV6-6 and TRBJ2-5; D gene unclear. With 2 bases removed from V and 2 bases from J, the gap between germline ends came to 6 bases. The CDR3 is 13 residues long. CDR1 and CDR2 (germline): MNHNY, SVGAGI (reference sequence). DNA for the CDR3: TGTGCCAGCAGTTACGCCGGACAAGAGACCCAGTACTTC. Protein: CASSYAGQETQYF.

In nucleotides, the CDR3 is TGCGCCAGCAACGACAGGGGGCAAAACTATGGCTACACCTTC. Translating it yields CASNDRGQNYGYTF. The rearrangement uses TRBV5-1 and TRBJ1-2; 10 bases agree with TRBD1. Unmatched junction bases numbered 4, after V lost 6 bases and J lost 2 bases. Germline lookup yields CDR1 SGHRS and CDR2 YFSETQ. There are 14 residues in the CDR3.

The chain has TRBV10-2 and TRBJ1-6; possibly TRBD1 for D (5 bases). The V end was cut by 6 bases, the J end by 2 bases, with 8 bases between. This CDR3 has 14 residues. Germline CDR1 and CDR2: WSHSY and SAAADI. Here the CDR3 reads CASSRVTYNSPLHF. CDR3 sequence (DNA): TGCGCCAGCAGCAGGGTAACCTATAATTCACCCCTCCACTTT.

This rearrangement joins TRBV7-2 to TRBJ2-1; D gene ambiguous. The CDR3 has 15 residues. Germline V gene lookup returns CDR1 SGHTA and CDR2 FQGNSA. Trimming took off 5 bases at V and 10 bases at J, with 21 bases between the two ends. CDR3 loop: CASSPVGPTAWEQFF. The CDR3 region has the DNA TGTGCCAGCAGCCCGGTCGGGCCGACGGCTTGGGAGCAGTTCTTC.

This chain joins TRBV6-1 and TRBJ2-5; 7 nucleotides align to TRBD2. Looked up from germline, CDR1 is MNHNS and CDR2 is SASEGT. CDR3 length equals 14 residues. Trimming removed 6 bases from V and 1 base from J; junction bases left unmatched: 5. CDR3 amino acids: CASRTGLVQETQYF. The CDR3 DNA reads TGTGCCAGCAGGACCGGACTAGTCCAAGAGACCCAGTACTTC.

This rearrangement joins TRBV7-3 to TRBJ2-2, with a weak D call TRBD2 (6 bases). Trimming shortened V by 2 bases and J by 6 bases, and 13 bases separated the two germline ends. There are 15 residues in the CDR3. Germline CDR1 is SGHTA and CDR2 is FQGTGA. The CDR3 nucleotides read TGTGCCAGCAGCTTAGCCCCCCCTAGCGCCGGGGAGCTGTTTTTT. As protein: CASSLAPPSAGELFF.

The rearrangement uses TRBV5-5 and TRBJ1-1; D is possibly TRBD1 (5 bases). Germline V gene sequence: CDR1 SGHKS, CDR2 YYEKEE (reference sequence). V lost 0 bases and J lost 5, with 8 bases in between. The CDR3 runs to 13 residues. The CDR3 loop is CASSLGTSTEAFF. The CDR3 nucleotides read TGTGCCAGCAGCTTGGGGACAAGTACTGAAGCTTTCTTT.

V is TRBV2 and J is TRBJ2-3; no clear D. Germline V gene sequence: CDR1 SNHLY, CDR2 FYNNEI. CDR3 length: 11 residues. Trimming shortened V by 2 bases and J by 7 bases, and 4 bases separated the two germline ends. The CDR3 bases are TGTGCCAGCAGTGAAAAGTATACGCAGTATTTT. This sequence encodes CASSEKYTQYF.

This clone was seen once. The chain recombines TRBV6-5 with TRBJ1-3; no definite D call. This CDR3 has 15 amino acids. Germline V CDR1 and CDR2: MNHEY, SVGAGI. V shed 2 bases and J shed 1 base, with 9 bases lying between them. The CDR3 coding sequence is TGTGCCAGCAGTTACGTTGAGGGTTCTGGAAACACCATATATTTT. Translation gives CASSYVEGSGNTIYF.

CDR3 region: CAISRGSGGTGELFF. As DNA, the CDR3 is TGTGCCATCAGTAGGGGTAGCGGGGGCACCGGGGAGCTGTTTTTT. The rearrangement links TRBV10-3 to TRBJ2-2, with 9 positions matching TRBD2. Germline V gene data show CDR1 as ENHRY and CDR2 as SYGVKD. This CDR3 comprises 15 residues. J lost 4 bases, V lost 5 bases, and 5 bases had no gene match.

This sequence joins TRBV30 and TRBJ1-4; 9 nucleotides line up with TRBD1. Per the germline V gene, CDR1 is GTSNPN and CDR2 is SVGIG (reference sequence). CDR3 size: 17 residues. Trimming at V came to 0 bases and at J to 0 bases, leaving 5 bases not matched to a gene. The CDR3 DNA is TGTGCCTGGAGTGTAAAGGGACAGGGTGCAACTAATGAAAAACTGTTTTTT. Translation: CAWSVKGQGATNEKLFF.